One sample yielded the 21 T cell receptor beta chains listed below, sequenced in a study of T cells in Graves' hyperthyroidism and ophthalmopathy. From RNA transcripts, TCR beta CDR3 regions were amplified. The TCR CDR3 first-round RT-PCR relied on the HTBI primer set. TCRdb used MiXCR to reprocess the multiplex PCR reads, holding one entry per CDR3 protein. This sample has around 440,000 distinct CDR3 sequences; around 14% occur once, and the top ten carry roughly 14%. The specimen sequenced was blood. Source of these receptors: a woman younger than 35 with Graves' hyperthyroidism.

In this sample, this clonotype turned up many times. The rearrangement joins TRBV28 to TRBJ2-1, with D unclear. Trimming left V 1 base short and J 1 base short, with 17 bases between. CDR3 size: 18 residues. The germline CDR1 and CDR2 sequences are MDHEN and SYDVKM. This chain's CDR3 is CASSLFGRPGSSYNEQFF. The CDR3 bases are TGTGCCAGCAGTTTATTCGGCCGCCCGGGTAGTTCCTACAATGAGCAGTTCTTC. Full variable domain (rest looked up from reference TRBV28 and TRBJ2-1): DVKVTQSSRYLVKRTGEKVFLECVQDMDHENMFWYRQDPGLGLRLIYFSYDVKMKEKGDIPEGYSVSREKKERFSLILESASTNQTSMYLCASSLFGRPGSSYNEQFFGPGTRLTVL.

This chain uses TRBV4-3 with TRBJ1-1; D uncertain. Germline CDR1 reads LGHNA; CDR2 reads YSLEER. This CDR3 comprises 16 residues. The ends were cut back, 0 bases at V and 0 bases at J, with 11 bases in the middle. The CDR3 DNA sequence: TGCGCCAGCAGCCAAGATTCTCCGCTTATGAACACTGAAGCTTTCTTT. It codes for CASSQDSPLMNTEAFF.

This clonotype occurred once. The V call is TRBV6-1, the J call TRBJ1-2; D perhaps matches TRBD1 (6 bases). Germline lookup yields CDR1 MNHNS and CDR2 SASEGT. V lost 10 bases and J lost 6, with 24 bases in between. The CDR3 loop spans 15 amino acids. The CDR3, as DNA: TGTGCCACAACGACCTACCAGGGCAGGGGCCATGGCTACACCTTC. This sequence encodes CATTTYQGRGHGYTF.

Here the CDR3 DNA reads TGTGCCAGCAGCCCGTTCACAGGGGGCGCGGGAGCTTTCTTT. Translating gives CASSPFTGGAGAFF. The rearrangement joins TRBV7-6 to TRBJ1-1, with TRBD1 matching 9 bases. The CDR3 totals 14 residues. Trimming removed 5 bases from V and 10 bases from J; junction bases left unmatched: 11. Germline CDR1 and CDR2: SGHVS and FNYEAQ.

There are a few counts of this clonotype. Sequence at one end of the junction differs from germline and may be a read error. The chain combines TRBV20-1 with TRBJ1-1; no definite D call. The CDR3 runs to 12 residues. Germline V gene sequence: CDR1 DFQATT, CDR2 SNEGSKA (reference sequence). The CDR3 region has the DNA TGCGGTGCTAGAGTCGGGAACACTGAAGCTTTCTTT. Encoded protein: CGARVGNTEAFF.

This clonotype showed up many times. The chain joins TRBV6-6 to TRBJ2-1; TRBD2 aligns across 7 bases. This CDR3 spans 16 amino acids. V shed 1 base and J 4 bases; nucleotides not matched to a gene: 7. Per the germline V gene, CDR1 is MNHNY and CDR2 is SVGAGI (reference sequence). The CDR3 protein is CASSYLGLAVYNEQFF. The CDR3 coding sequence is TGTGCCAGCAGTTACTTGGGGCTAGCGGTGTACAATGAGCAGTTCTTC.

This clonotype was observed a few times. For the CDR3, the DNA is TGTGCCAGCAGCCCAGGGACTAGCTTGTGGACAGATACGCAGTATTTT. Translated: CASSPGTSLWTDTQYF. V gene TRBV7-2 combines with J gene TRBJ2-3, with 9 bases lining up with TRBD2. Germline CDR1 reads SGHTA; CDR2 reads FQGNSA. The CDR3 contains 16 residues. Losses at the gene ends were 5 bases for V and 3 bases for J; bases not matched to a gene: 9.

This clonotype was observed many times. The chain recombines TRBV3-1 with TRBJ1-1; TRBD1 might be the D (6 bases). CDR1 is LGHDT, CDR2 YNNKEL, per germline (reference sequence). V was clipped by 3 bases and J by 7 bases, with 12 bases between them. The CDR3 spans 13 residues. The CDR3 DNA sequence: TGTGCCAGCAGCCACAGGGGTGGGTTTGAAGCTTTCTTT. Translating gives CASSHRGGFEAFF.

This clonotype has a count of ten or more. CDR3 in DNA: TGTGCCAGCAGCTTAGAGGGACTAGCGGGAGGGCCGGGCAATGAGCAGTTCTTC. Protein: CASSLEGLAGGPGNEQFF. V and J are TRBV7-8 and TRBJ2-1; 16 nucleotides agree with TRBD2. This CDR3 is built from 18 residues. Germline V lookup: CDR1 SGHVS, CDR2 FQNEAQ. Trimming cost V 1 base and J 6 bases; bases outside gene matches: 6.

This clonotype occurred once. Possible read error: a much larger clone is one base away. The rearrangement uses TRBV6-2 or TRBV6-3 and TRBJ2-2; D remains ambiguous. The CDR3 length is 14 residues. In germline, CDR1 is MNHEY, CDR2 SVGEGT. The V and J ends lost 3 bases and 4 bases respectively, with 9 bases between them. In nucleotides, the CDR3 is TGTGCCAGCAGTTATCTTCAGACCACCGGGGAGCTGTTTTTT. It codes for CASSYLQTTGELFF.

The chain employs TRBV5-1 and TRBJ2-2; possible D gene TRBD1, 7 bases. CDR1 is SGHRS, CDR2 YFSETQ, per germline. V lost 3 bases to trimming and J lost 7 bases, with 16 bases between them. The CDR3 extends over 15 amino acids. The CDR3 nucleotides are TGCGCCAGCAGCTCCCTCAGGGGGGAGGTCGGGGAGCTGTTTTTT. Its protein is CASSSLRGEVGELFF.

The table lists this clonotype with many counts. The gene calls are TRBV7-2 and TRBJ2-4; D perhaps matches TRBD2 (8 bases). This CDR3 contains 17 residues. Germline loops: CDR1 SGHTA, CDR2 FQGNSA. Trimming removed 5 bases at V and 3 bases at J, with 20 bases between. CDR3 loop: CASSPRGRGVVKNIQYF. The DNA for the CDR3 is TGTGCCAGCAGCCCAAGGGGGCGGGGGGTAGTCAAAAACATTCAGTACTTC.

This clonotype came up many times. The J gene is TRBJ1-5, the V gene TRBV20-1; a weak D match, TRBD1 (5 bases). The CDR3 loop spans 12 amino acids. V lost 3 bases, J lost 4 bases, and 7 bases lay in between. From germline, CDR1 is DFQATT and CDR2 SNEGSKA (reference sequence). The CDR3 nucleotides are TGCAGTGCTAGTTGGGGGAATCAGCCCCAGCATTTT. It encodes CSASWGNQPQHF.

V gene TRBV2 combines with J gene TRBJ2-5; no definite D call. The CDR3 is made up of 13 amino acids. The V and J ends lost 6 bases and 1 base respectively, with 9 bases between them. Germline CDR1 reads SNHLY; CDR2 reads FYNNEI. The CDR3 DNA reads as TGTGCCAGCAGCGCGGCCCTCCAAGAGACCCAGTACTTC. Protein: CASSAALQETQYF. The full variable domain, completed using reference TRBV2 and TRBJ2-5, is EPEVTQTPSHQVTQMGQEVILRCVPISNHLYFYWYRQILGQKVEFLVSFYNNEISEKSEIFDDQFSVERPDGSNFTLKIRSTKLEDSAMYFCASSAALQETQYFGPGTRLLVL.

This clonotype was found a few times. This chain joins TRBV9 and TRBJ1-1; D is possibly TRBD1 (6 bases). The CDR3 has 16 residues. CDR1 is SGDLS and CDR2 is YYNGEE in the germline V gene. V was clipped by 4 bases and J by 4 bases, with 20 bases between them. CDR3 sequence: CASSLNSGGLGTEAFF. In nucleotides, the CDR3 is TGTGCCAGCAGCTTGAACTCGGGGGGGCTCGGCACTGAAGCTTTCTTT.

This clonotype was detected ten times or more. This rearrangement joins TRBV12-3 or TRBV12-4 to TRBJ2-7; D is perhaps TRBD1 (5 bases). CDR3 size: 17 residues. Between the trimmed V and J ends, which lost 6 bases and 1 base, there was a span of 22 bases. The CDR3: CASSKGLVDSSSYEQYF. The CDR3 coding sequence is TGTGCCAGCAGCAAGGGTCTTGTCGACAGCTCTTCCTACGAGCAGTACTTC.

The J gene is TRBJ2-7, the V gene TRBV5-1, with 7 positions matching TRBD1. V trimming: 4 bases; J trimming: 0 bases; junction bases outside the gene matches: 1. Germline values: CDR1 SGHRS, CDR2 YFSETQ. This CDR3 is 13 amino acids long. The CDR3 sequence: CASSEGASYEQYF. Written as DNA, the CDR3 is TGCGCCAGCAGCGAGGGGGCCTCCTACGAGCAGTACTTC.

This clonotype was recorded many times. The chain links TRBV2 to TRBJ2-2; 7 bases map to TRBD2. V trimming: 3 bases; J trimming: 0 bases; junction bases outside the gene matches: 4. Per the germline V gene, CDR1 is SNHLY and CDR2 is FYNNEI. The CDR3 runs 16 residues. The CDR3, as DNA: TGTGCCAGCAGTGATTCTAGCGGAACGAACACCGGGGAGCTGTTTTTT. As protein: CASSDSSGTNTGELFF. Supplemented by reference TRBV2 and TRBJ2-2, the full variable domain reads EPEVTQTPSHQVTQMGQEVILRCVPISNHLYFYWYRQILGQKVEFLVSFYNNEISEKSEIFDDQFSVERPDGSNFTLKIRSTKLEDSAMYFCASSDSSGTNTGELFFGEGSRLTVL.

This clonotype was seen ten or more times. The chain couples TRBV15 to TRBJ2-5; perhaps TRBD2 as D (6 bases). The CDR3 is 14 residues long. CDR1 LNHNV and CDR2 YYDKDF come from the germline V gene (reference sequence). V lost 0 bases and J lost 5, with 10 bases in between. CDR3 region: CATSRDILAETQYF. The CDR3 DNA is TGTGCCACCAGCAGAGATATCCTAGCGGAGACCCAGTACTTC.

Only a few counts were recorded for this clonotype. V gene TRBV19 combines with J gene TRBJ1-4; D is possibly TRBD1 (5 bases). The CDR3 is made up of 15 amino acids. V shed 5 bases and J shed 5 bases, with 15 bases lying between them. In germline, CDR1 is LNHDA, CDR2 SQIVND (reference sequence). The CDR3 sequence is CASSPPWGGNEKLFF. As DNA, the CDR3 is TGTGCCAGTAGTCCACCCTGGGGCGGCAATGAAAAACTGTTTTTT.

In this sample, this clonotype turned up many times. V is TRBV28 and J is TRBJ1-5, with 7 bases aligning to TRBD1. The germline V gene has CDR1 MDHEN and CDR2 SYDVKM. With 5 bases clipped from V and 0 bases from J, the junction kept 7 bases outside the gene matches. CDR3 length: 16 residues. The CDR3 region has the DNA TGTGCCAGCAGTCCACCGGGACAGTATAGCAATCAGCCCCAGCATTTT. Protein: CASSPPGQYSNQPQHF.